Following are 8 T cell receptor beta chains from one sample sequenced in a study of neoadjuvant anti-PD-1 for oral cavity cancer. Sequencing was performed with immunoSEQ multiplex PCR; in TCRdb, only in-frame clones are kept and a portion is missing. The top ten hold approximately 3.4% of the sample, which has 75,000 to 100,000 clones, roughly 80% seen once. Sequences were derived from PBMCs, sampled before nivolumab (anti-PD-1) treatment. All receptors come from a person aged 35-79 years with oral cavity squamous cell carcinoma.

The DNA of the CDR3 is TGTGCCAGTAGTATCGGCCGACAAGCCACTGAAGCTTTCTTT. This gives the protein CASSIGRQATEAFF. The chain is built from TRBV19 and TRBJ1-1, with no clear D. CDR3 length: 14 residues. Trimming took off 3 bases at V and 4 bases at J, with 12 bases between the two ends. Germline CDR1 and CDR2: LNHDA and SQIVND (reference sequence). Looking up the rest from reference TRBV19 and TRBJ1-1 gives the full variable domain: DGGITQSPKYLFRKEGQNVTLSCEQNLNHDAMYWYRQDPGQGLRLIYYSQIVNDFQKGDIAEGYSVSREKKESFPLTVTSAQKNPTAFYLCASSIGRQATEAFFGQGTRLTVV.

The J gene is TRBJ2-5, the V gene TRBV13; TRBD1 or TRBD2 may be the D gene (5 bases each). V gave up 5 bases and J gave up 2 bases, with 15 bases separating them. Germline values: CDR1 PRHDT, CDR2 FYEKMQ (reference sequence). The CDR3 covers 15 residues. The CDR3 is CASSLGTSQQETQYF. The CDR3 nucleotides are TGTGCCAGCAGCCTTGGGACCTCGCAACAAGAGACCCAGTACTTC.

CDR3 protein: CASSPGLGTVYGYTF. The CDR3 DNA reads TGTGCCAGCAGCCCGGGTCTGGGGACAGTCTATGGCTACACCTTC. This chain connects TRBV5-4 to TRBJ1-2; 7 nucleotides line up with TRBD1. This CDR3 spans 15 amino acids. Germline V gene sequence: CDR1 SGHNT, CDR2 YYREEE (reference sequence). Trimming at V came to 4 bases and at J to 4 bases, leaving 10 bases not matched to a gene.

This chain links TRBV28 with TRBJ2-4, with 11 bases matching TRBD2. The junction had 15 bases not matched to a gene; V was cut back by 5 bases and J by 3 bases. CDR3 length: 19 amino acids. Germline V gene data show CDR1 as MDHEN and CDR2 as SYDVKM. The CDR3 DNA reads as TGTGCCAGCAGTCTCCCCCTAGCGGGAGGAAATAGTGTCAAAAACATTCAGTACTTC. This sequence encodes CASSLPLAGGNSVKNIQYF.

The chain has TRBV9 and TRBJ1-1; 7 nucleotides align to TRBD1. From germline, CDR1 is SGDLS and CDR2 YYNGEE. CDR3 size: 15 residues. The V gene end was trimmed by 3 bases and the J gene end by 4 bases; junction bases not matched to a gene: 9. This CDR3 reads CASSADRQGFTEAFF. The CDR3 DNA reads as TGTGCCAGCAGCGCCGACCGACAGGGCTTCACTGAAGCTTTCTTT. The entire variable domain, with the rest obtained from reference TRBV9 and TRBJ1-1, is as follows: DSGVTQTPKHLITATGQRVTLRCSPRSGDLSVYWYQQSLDQGLQFLIQYYNGEERAKGNILERFSAQQFPDLHSELNLSSLELGDSALYFCASSADRQGFTEAFFGQGTRLTVV.

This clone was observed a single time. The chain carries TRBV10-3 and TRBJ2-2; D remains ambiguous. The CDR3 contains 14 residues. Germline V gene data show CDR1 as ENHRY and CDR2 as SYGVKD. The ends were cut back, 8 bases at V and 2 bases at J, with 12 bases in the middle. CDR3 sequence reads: CAIQQILNTGELFF. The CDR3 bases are TGTGCCATCCAGCAGATTCTCAACACCGGGGAGCTGTTTTTT.

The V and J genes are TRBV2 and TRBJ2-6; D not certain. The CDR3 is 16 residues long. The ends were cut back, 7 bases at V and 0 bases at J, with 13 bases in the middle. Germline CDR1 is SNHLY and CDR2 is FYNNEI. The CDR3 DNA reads TGTGCCAGCACCCAGTCCTGGGACTCTGGGGCCAACGTCCTGACTTTC. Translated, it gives CASTQSWDSGANVLTF.

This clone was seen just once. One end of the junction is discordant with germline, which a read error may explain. CDR3 in amino acids: CASSPRDFRKIF. CDR3 nucleotides: TGTGCCAGCAGTCCCCGGGACTTTAGGAAAATCTTC. The V and J genes are TRBV27 and TRBJ2-1, with D tentatively TRBD2 (6 bases). This CDR3 spans 12 amino acids. CDR1 and CDR2 (germline): MNHEY, SMNVEV (reference sequence).